This T cell receptor (beta chain) was recorded in a study of Ad26.COV2.S vaccination and SARS-CoV-2 variants. Overall study findings and caveats: The placebo group had lower spike-specific TCR breadth than the vaccine recipients did.

The protocol was immunoSEQ multiplex PCR, while the TCRdb copy is restricted to in-frame clones and leaves out a portion. Of 400,000 to 500,000 clones in the sample, nearly 90% were seen once. As to this clone: The antigen remains unidentified.

Germline CDR1 MNHEY, CDR2 SVGEGT. The CDR3 length is 15 residues. Trimming pared 5 bases from V and 2 bases from J, leaving 10 bases between. Documented treatment: some 20 received Ad26.COV2.S at low or high dose, single or two shots; five or six received placebo; per-sample allocation not given. Sampling was done on day 63 after the first vaccine or placebo injection. Its platform was an Ad26 vector, and its expressed antigen was Wuhan-strain SARS-CoV-2 spike. The receptor was derived from a person aged 18 to 59 who received the Ad26.COV2.S COVID-19 vaccine or a placebo. This sequence joins TRBV6-2 or TRBV6-3 and TRBJ2-6; no clear D. Material: peripheral blood, obtained in a trial of Ad26.COV2.S vaccine versus placebo. CDR3: CASSPVGTGANVLTF. DNA for the CDR3: TGTGCCAGCAGTCCCGTGGGAACTGGGGCCAACGTCCTGACTTTC.